This TCR beta chain came from a study of regulatory T cells in long-lasting Graves disease. Time point of the sample: persistent/refractory GD, antithyroid drugs over 5 years with positive TRAb. From RNA extracted from PBMCs, the TCR library was made. The CDR3 extends over 14 amino acids. CDR1 is MDHEN and CDR2 is SYDVKM in the germline V gene. V lost 7 bases and J 5 bases, leaving 15 bases between the germline ends. Arm-PCR of CDR3 regions and iRepertoire HTBI primers were used to build TCR beta libraries. TCRdb recomputed calls from the multiplex PCR reads with MiXCR, one row per CDR3 protein. The data contain hundreds of thousands of distinct CDR3 sequences, about 32% of them singletons.

The origin of this receptor is a female donor with Graves disease. The sequencing here drew on peripheral blood mononuclear cells (PBMCs), taken when the disease was refractory, from a patient treated with antithyroid drugs. The J gene is TRBJ1-5, the V gene TRBV28; tentative D call: TRBD1 (6 bases). The CDR3 sequence is CASNQLDSHQPQHF. As DNA, the CDR3 is TGTGCCAGCAACCAACTGGACAGCCATCAGCCCCAGCATTTT.